This is a list of T cell receptor beta chains from one sample in a study of long-term antiretroviral therapy in people with HIV. Data came from immunoSEQ multiplex PCR; TCRdb stores just in-frame clones and leaves some out. The table records 20,000 to 30,000 clones, around 90% of them present only once. This specimen was unsorted PBMCs, taken roughly 4.5 years after starting antiretroviral therapy. All receptors derive from a man aged 30 to 45 with HIV. Each CDR3 is given with its conserved first and last residue. D genes are given only for firm matches. Clone size is given for some rows only: seen once, a few or many times, or a class if the clone is expanded.

v_call: TRBV18
d_call: TRBD2
clone_size: .
j_call: TRBJ2-3
cdr3_length: 15
cdr3_aa: CASSPDSGATDTQYF
cdr3_nt: TGTGCCAGCTCACCAGATAGCGGGGCCACAGATACGCAGTATTTT

v_call: TRBV11-2
d_call: .
clone_size: .
j_call: TRBJ2-3
cdr3_length: 14
cdr3_aa: CASSWGGLRDTQYF
cdr3_nt: TGTGCCAGCAGCTGGGGGGGGCTTCGAGATACGCAGTATTTT

v_call: TRBV2
d_call: .
clone_size: .
j_call: TRBJ2-3
cdr3_length: 15
cdr3_aa: CATRARRGGTDTQYF
cdr3_nt: TGTGCCACACGCGCACGAAGGGGGGGTACAGATACGCAGTATTTT

v_call: TRBV6-6
d_call: TRBD2
clone_size: .
j_call: TRBJ2-5
cdr3_length: 13
cdr3_aa: CASKPRESETQYF
cdr3_nt: TGTGCCAGCAAACCGCGGGAGAGCGAGACCCAGTACTTC

v_call: TRBV25-1
d_call: .
clone_size: .
j_call: TRBJ2-7
cdr3_length: 13
cdr3_aa: CASSELGPDEQYF
cdr3_nt: TGTGCCAGCAGTGAATTAGGTCCGGACGAGCAGTACTTC

v_call: TRBV7-2
d_call: TRBD1
clone_size: .
j_call: TRBJ1-2
cdr3_length: 15
cdr3_aa: CASSLDPGGRNGYTF
cdr3_nt: TGTGCCAGCAGCCTCGATCCAGGGGGCCGGAATGGCTACACCTTC

v_call: TRBV9
d_call: .
clone_size: .
j_call: TRBJ2-6
cdr3_length: 17
cdr3_aa: CASSVRRDSAGANVLTF
cdr3_nt: TGTGCCAGCAGCGTACGCAGGGACTCGGCTGGGGCCAACGTCCTGACTTTC

v_call: TRBV5-5
d_call: .
clone_size: .
j_call: TRBJ2-5
cdr3_length: 18
cdr3_aa: CASSRVGLQTTYQETQYF
cdr3_nt: TGTGCCAGCAGCCGAGTAGGTCTGCAGACTACGTACCAAGAGACCCAGTACTTC

v_call: TRBV19
d_call: .
clone_size: .
j_call: TRBJ1-1
cdr3_length: 17
cdr3_aa: CASSISQAGGMNTEAFF
cdr3_nt: TGTGCCAGTAGTATCTCCCAGGCGGGGGGTATGAACACTGAAGCTTTCTTT

v_call: TRBV4-3
d_call: TRBD1
clone_size: .
j_call: TRBJ1-4
cdr3_length: 15
cdr3_aa: CASSQEGTGDEKLFF
cdr3_nt: TGCGCCAGCAGCCAAGAAGGGACAGGGGATGAAAAACTGTTTTTT

v_call: TRBV6-1
d_call: .
clone_size: once
j_call: TRBJ2-7
cdr3_length: 15
cdr3_aa: CASSAVGRFTYEQYF
cdr3_nt: TGTGCCAGCAGTGCCGTGGGAAGATTCACCTACGAGCAGTACTTC

v_call: TRBV9
d_call: TRBD1
clone_size: .
j_call: TRBJ1-2
cdr3_length: 16
cdr3_aa: CASSAEPRDSPYGYTF
cdr3_nt: TGTGCCAGCAGCGCCGAACCCCGGGACAGCCCCTATGGCTACACCTTC

v_call: TRBV12-5
d_call: .
clone_size: .
j_call: TRBJ1-6
cdr3_length: 17
cdr3_aa: CASGLRASSSYNSPLHF
cdr3_nt: TGTGCTAGTGGTCTCCGGGCCTCAAGCTCCTATAATTCACCCCTCCACTTT

v_call: TRBV7-2
d_call: .
clone_size: .
j_call: TRBJ2-7
cdr3_length: 13
cdr3_aa: CASSLPFRYEQYF
cdr3_nt: TGTGCCAGCAGCTTACCTTTCAGGTACGAGCAGTACTTC

v_call: TRBV7-3
d_call: TRBD2
clone_size: .
j_call: TRBJ2-7
cdr3_length: 16
cdr3_aa: CASSLSRTSGSDEQYF
cdr3_nt: TGTGCCAGCAGCTTATCCAGGACTAGCGGGAGCGACGAGCAGTACTTC

v_call: TRBV5-4
d_call: TRBD1
clone_size: .
j_call: TRBJ1-3
cdr3_length: 17
cdr3_aa: CASSLGGTASSGNTIYF
cdr3_nt: TGTGCCAGCAGCTTGGGGGGGACAGCGAGCTCTGGAAACACCATATATTTT

v_call: TRBV27
d_call: .
clone_size: once
j_call: TRBJ1-1
cdr3_length: 14
cdr3_aa: CASSSTLVGPEAFF
cdr3_nt: TGTGCCAGCAGCTCGACTCTGGTGGGGCCTGAAGCTTTCTTT

v_call: TRBV18
d_call: TRBD1
clone_size: .
j_call: TRBJ2-7
cdr3_length: 15
cdr3_aa: CASSPNDRVGYEQYF
cdr3_nt: TGTGCCAGCTCACCGAACGACAGGGTAGGGTACGAGCAGTACTTC

v_call: TRBV7-2
d_call: .
clone_size: .
j_call: TRBJ1-2
cdr3_length: 14
cdr3_aa: CAIMGPQANYGYTF
cdr3_nt: TGTGCCATCATGGGGCCCCAAGCTAACTATGGCTACACCTTC

v_call: TRBV7-3
d_call: .
clone_size: .
j_call: TRBJ1-1
cdr3_length: 13
cdr3_aa: CASSSQGNTEAFF
cdr3_nt: TGTGCCAGCAGCTCACAGGGAAATACTGAAGCTTTCTTT

v_call: TRBV9
d_call: .
clone_size: .
j_call: TRBJ1-3
cdr3_length: 15
cdr3_aa: CASSVGPSSGNTIYF
cdr3_nt: TGTGCCAGCAGCGTAGGCCCAAGCTCTGGAAACACCATATATTTT

v_call: TRBV5-6
d_call: .
clone_size: .
j_call: TRBJ2-1
cdr3_length: 17
cdr3_aa: CASSLGGFVGKYNEQFF
cdr3_nt: TGTGCCAGCAGCTTGGGCGGCTTCGTGGGCAAATACAATGAGCAGTTCTTC

v_call: TRBV7-9
d_call: TRBD2
clone_size: .
j_call: TRBJ2-1
cdr3_length: 15
cdr3_aa: CASSSTSGSYNEQFF
cdr3_nt: TGTGCCAGCAGCTCCACTAGCGGTTCGTACAATGAGCAGTTCTTC

v_call: TRBV7-2
d_call: .
clone_size: .
j_call: TRBJ2-5
cdr3_length: 15
cdr3_aa: CASSPRAGGTETQYF
cdr3_nt: TGTGCCAGCAGCCCCCGCGCAGGGGGGACAGAGACCCAGTACTTC

v_call: TRBV11-2
d_call: .
clone_size: .
j_call: TRBJ2-7
cdr3_length: 13
cdr3_aa: CASSFTAPYEQYF
cdr3_nt: TGTGCCAGCAGCTTTACAGCTCCCTACGAGCAGTACTTC

v_call: TRBV7-8
d_call: .
clone_size: .
j_call: TRBJ2-5
cdr3_length: 12
cdr3_aa: CASGESRETQYF
cdr3_nt: TGTGCCAGCGGCGAGAGTAGGGAGACCCAGTACTTC

v_call: TRBV27
d_call: .
clone_size: .
j_call: TRBJ2-4
cdr3_length: 14
cdr3_aa: CASRPQGGGNIQYF
cdr3_nt: TGTGCCAGCAGGCCTCAGGGGGGAGGAAACATTCAGTACTTC

v_call: TRBV18
d_call: .
clone_size: .
j_call: TRBJ2-7
cdr3_length: 16
cdr3_aa: CASSPIGQPLPYEQYF
cdr3_nt: TGTGCCAGCTCACCAATAGGGCAGCCCCTCCCCTACGAGCAGTACTTC

v_call: TRBV7-9
d_call: .
clone_size: .
j_call: TRBJ1-1
cdr3_length: 13
cdr3_aa: CATGPGLGTEAFF
cdr3_nt: TGTGCCACCGGGCCAGGATTGGGCACTGAAGCTTTCTTT

v_call: TRBV9
d_call: .
clone_size: .
j_call: TRBJ1-1
cdr3_length: 12
cdr3_aa: CASSPPGAEAFF
cdr3_nt: TGTGCCAGCAGCCCCCCGGGAGCAGAAGCTTTCTTT